This T cell receptor (beta chain) was profiled in a study of cytomegalovirus exposure and HLA in healthy donors. The study's findings and limits: A list of 164 TCR beta chains associated with cytomegalovirus was given. Researchers left out some V segments, among them TRBV6-2 and TRBV6-3, as indistinguishable. Fewer N-insertions (relative to the approximately 670-donor mean) were reportedly seen in an Asian-associated ancestry cluster in a later analysis. Usually a TCR sequence was rare, but some public TCRs were found in many donors.

Germline CDR1 is SGHTA and CDR2 is FQGNSA. CDR3 size: 16 residues. The ends were cut back, 4 bases at V and 2 bases at J, with 16 bases in the middle. Concerning this clone itself: Its antigen remains unidentified.

PCR involved 60 Vbeta and 13 Jbeta primers. Sequencing used immunoSEQ multiplex PCR; TCRdb keeps in-frame clones, though not all of them. The profile shows 110,000 to 150,000 clones, roughly 77% of them singletons. The V gene is TRBV7-2, the J gene TRBJ2-3; D remains ambiguous. This TCR was sampled from a male donor in good health and CMV-seronegative. The sequencing input was PBMCs. CDR3 residues: CASSSRRLPLTDTQYF. The CDR3 nucleotides are TGTGCCAGCAGCTCGCGGCGGCTCCCTCTCACAGATACGCAGTATTTT. The full variable domain, its missing parts supplied by reference TRBV7-2 and TRBJ2-3, is GAGVSQSPSNKVTEKGKDVELRCDPISGHTALYWYRQSLGQGLEFLIYFQGNSAPDKSGLPSDRFSAERTGGSVSTLTIQRTQQEDSAVYLCASSSRRLPLTDTQYFGPGTRLTVL.